The rows below give T cell receptor beta chains drawn from one sample of a study of blood T cell repertoires in COVID-19. The repertoire was sequenced with immunoSEQ multiplex PCR; TCRdb's copy has only in-frame clones and lacks some. The table lists about 170,000 clones, 84% of them singletons. Sequences were obtained from peripheral blood. These receptors came from a man between 65 and 85 years old with active or convalescent COVID-19. Both conserved end residues are part of each CDR3. The order of the fields is J gene, V gene, D gene, clone size, CDR3 DNA, CDR3 protein. The D gene is left open where the match is weak. Clone size, where shown, is once, few, many, or a class for clones that have expanded.

>TRBJ1-1|TRBV29-1|.|.
TGCAGCGTTGTTGACACCGGGAAAACTGAAGCTTTCTTT
CSVVDTGKTEAFF
>TRBJ2-7|TRBV6-6|TRBD1|.
TGTGCCAGCATCAGGACAGGAGCCTACGAGCAGTACTTC
CASIRTGAYEQYF
>TRBJ2-7|TRBV11-3|TRBD1|.
TGTGCCAGCAGCCCGGGGGGACAGGGGATCGAGCAGTACTTC
CASSPGGQGIEQYF
>TRBJ1-2|TRBV7-8|.|.
TGTGCCAGCAGCTTAGAGCGGGGGGCTAGTGGCTACACCTTC
CASSLERGASGYTF
>TRBJ1-3|TRBV30|TRBD1|.
TGTGCCTGGAGTGACGGGACAGGGGACTTCTCTGGAAACACCATATATTTT
CAWSDGTGDFSGNTIYF
>TRBJ2-1|TRBV5-1|.|.
TGCGCCAGCAAGGTGGGAGGCCGCTCCTACAATGAGCAGTTCTTC
CASKVGGRSYNEQFF
>TRBJ2-2|TRBV5-1|.|.
TGCGCCAGCACCTCGGGCGGGACCGCGAACACCGGGGAGCTGTTTTTT
CASTSGGTANTGELFF
>TRBJ1-1|TRBV14|TRBD1|.
TGTGCCAGCAGCCACGGGACAGGGGGCTGGAACACTGAAGCTTTCTTT
CASSHGTGGWNTEAFF
>TRBJ2-1|TRBV3-1/TRBV3-2|.|.
TGTGCCAGCAGCCTCCAAGGAGCAGAGAGTGAGCAGTTCTTC
CASSLQGAESEQFF
>TRBJ1-5|TRBV6-6|.|.
TGTGCCAGCAGGGGTCGAATGGAGGTGGATTTT
CASRGRMEVDF
>TRBJ2-3|TRBV14|TRBD2|.
TGTGCCAGCAGCCGACCGGGACTAGCTGTAGATACGCAGTATTTT
CASSRPGLAVDTQYF
>TRBJ2-7|TRBV19|TRBD2|.
TGTGCCAGTAGTAGGGTTAGCGGGTACGAGCAGTACTTC
CASSRVSGYEQYF
>TRBJ1-2|TRBV6-5|.|.
TGTGCCAGCAGTTACTCTGGAAGGAGGAACTATGGCTACACCTTC
CASSYSGRRNYGYTF
>TRBJ2-1|TRBV6-5|.|.
TGTGCCAGCAGCTGGGGCAGATACAATGAGCAGTTCTTC
CASSWGRYNEQFF
>TRBJ1-5|TRBV18|.|many
TGTGCCAGCTCACCTGACACCACCAATCAGCCCCAGCATTTT
CASSPDTTNQPQHF
>TRBJ2-1|TRBV7-2|.|.
TGTGCCAGCAGCTTATCCCAGGGTTCTATCCATGAGCAGTTCTTC
CASSLSQGSIHEQFF
>TRBJ2-1|TRBV6-5|.|.
TGTGCCACCCAAGAGTCGAGGAATGAGCAGTTCTTC
CATQESRNEQFF
>TRBJ2-3|TRBV7-8|.|.
TGTGCCAGCAGACCGGAGGACGGAACCACAGATACGCAGTATTTT
CASRPEDGTTDTQYF
>TRBJ1-6|TRBV2|.|.
TGTGCCAGCAGGAAGATTTACAGAAATTCACCCCTCCACTTT
CASRKIYRNSPLHF
>TRBJ1-5|TRBV6-6|.|few
TGTGCCAGCAGTACTTACAGGCAGAACAATCAGCCCCAGCATTTT
CASSTYRQNNQPQHF
>TRBJ1-2|TRBV5-1|.|.
TGCGCCAGCAGCTTGCGCCCACGGGTCAGGACATCTAACTATGGCTACACCTTC
CASSLRPRVRTSNYGYTF
>TRBJ2-1|TRBV5-5|.|.
TGTGCCAGCAGCTTATCAGTTTCCTACAATGAGCAGTTCTTC
CASSLSVSYNEQFF
>TRBJ1-1|TRBV5-1|.|.
TGCGCCAGCACCCTCGGAGGGGCGCATCGGATGAACACTGAAGCTTTCTTT
CASTLGGAHRMNTEAFF
>TRBJ2-3|TRBV24-1|.|.
TGTGCCACCGGCGGAAGGGCGGGAACCACAGATACGCAGTATTTT
CATGGRAGTTDTQYF
>TRBJ2-2|TRBV2|.|few
TGTGCCAGCAGTGAATCTCGGCAGGGTCTAAACGGGGAGCTGTTTTTT
CASSESRQGLNGELFF
>TRBJ2-2|TRBV27|TRBD2|.
TGTGCCAGCAAAACCGAGGGACTAGCGGGAGAGGACACCGGGGAGCTGTTTTTT
CASKTEGLAGEDTGELFF
>TRBJ2-4|TRBV5-8|.|once
TGTGCCAGCAGCGGAGGGAAAAACAAAAACATTCAGTACTTC
CASSGGKNKNIQYF
>TRBJ2-4|TRBV6-1|TRBD1|.
TGTGCCAGCAGTGAAGGACAGGGCATGGCCAAAAACATTCAGTACTTC
CASSEGQGMAKNIQYF
>TRBJ2-1|TRBV24-1|TRBD2|.
TGTGCCACCAGTGCCGCGGGGGGATACAATGAGCAGTTCTTC
CATSAAGGYNEQFF
>TRBJ2-3|TRBV5-5|TRBD2|.
TGTGCCAGCAGACGACTAGCGGGAACAACAGATACGCAGTATTTT
CASRRLAGTTDTQYF
>TRBJ1-4|TRBV18|.|.
TGTGCCAGCTCACCCGAGGATCGGGTCCTTAATGAAAAACTGTTTTTT
CASSPEDRVLNEKLFF
>TRBJ2-6|TRBV9|.|once
TGTGCCAGCAGCGCCAGAGACAGTCCATCTGGGGCCAACGTCCTGACTTTC
CASSARDSPSGANVLTF
>TRBJ1-2|TRBV20-1|.|few
TGCAGTGGCGGGGACAACTATGGCTACACCTTC
CSGGDNYGYTF
>TRBJ2-6|TRBV6-1|.|.
TGTGCCAGCAGTGAAATAGGGGCTGGGGCCAACGTCCTGACTTTC
CASSEIGAGANVLTF
>TRBJ1-3|TRBV2|TRBD1|once
TGTGCCAGCATTAAGGGGGCGGCTGGAAACACCATATATTTT
CASIKGAAGNTIYF
>TRBJ2-6|TRBV7-2|.|.
TGTGCCACCGCGACACTCAGCTCTGGGGCCAACGTCCTGACTTTC
CATATLSSGANVLTF
>TRBJ1-5|TRBV19|.|.
TGTGCCAGTATCGAAGGTGGGGAGTCCAGTCAGCCCCAGCATTTT
CASIEGGESSQPQHF
>TRBJ1-5|TRBV28|.|few
TGTGCCAGCAGTCCGCCGCGGGGGGCTCGTATACGAAATCAGCCCCAGCATTTT
CASSPPRGARIRNQPQHF
>TRBJ1-5|TRBV30|.|.
TGTGCCTGGACCCTCAGGGCCCAGGCGAGGAATCAGCCCCAGCATTTT
CAWTLRAQARNQPQHF
>TRBJ2-7|TRBV28|.|.
TGTGCCAGCAGTTTATACGCGGATTGGGAGCAGTACTTC
CASSLYADWEQYF
>TRBJ2-7|TRBV7-2|TRBD2|.
TGTGCCAGCGCCTTGTTGGGCGGGGGGGCGGTGGACGAGCAGTACTTC
CASALLGGGAVDEQYF
>TRBJ1-1|TRBV18|.|.
TGTGCCAGCTCACCAGGACTGAACATGAACACTGAAGCTTTCTTT
CASSPGLNMNTEAFF
>TRBJ1-1|TRBV4-3|.|.
TGCGCCAGCAGCCATAACACGGGGACTGAAGCTTTCTTT
CASSHNTGTEAFF
>TRBJ2-1|TRBV4-3|TRBD2|few
TGCGCCAGCAGCCAAGGGCGCGGGAGAACAGGCTACAATGAGCAGTTCTTC
CASSQGRGRTGYNEQFF
>TRBJ1-5|TRBV27|TRBD1|.
TGTGCCAGCAGTTCCCGGGACAGTAATCAGCCCCAGCATTTT
CASSSRDSNQPQHF
>TRBJ2-7|TRBV18|.|.
TGTGCCAGCTCATCTCAGACCTACGAGCAGTACTTC
CASSSQTYEQYF
>TRBJ2-2|TRBV6-6|TRBD2|.
TGTGCCAGCACCCCCGGGGGGGGAACCGGGGAGCTGTTTTTT
CASTPGGGTGELFF
>TRBJ2-7|TRBV6-2/TRBV6-3|.|.
TGTGCCAGCAGTGCCAGGGGCTTCTACGAGCAGTACTTC
CASSARGFYEQYF
>TRBJ2-1|TRBV3-1/TRBV3-2|TRBD2|.
TGTGCCAGCAGCCAGTTGCTAGCGGGAGTGGGGGAGCAGTTCTTC
CASSQLLAGVGEQFF
>TRBJ2-5|TRBV7-7|.|.
TGTGCCAGCAGCCCCCTCACAGGGTTGTTGGAGACCCAGTACTTC
CASSPLTGLLETQYF
>TRBJ2-7|TRBV28|TRBD1|.
TGTGCCAGCAGTTCGGGACAGGGGATGAAGTACTTC
CASSSGQGMKYF